This is a list of T cell receptor beta chains from one sample in a study of blood T cell repertoires in COVID-19. This table comes from immunoSEQ multiplex PCR, and its TCRdb copy is limited to in-frame clones, with some not included. The sample lists roughly 250,000 clones, roughly 82% seen once, with 4.9% in the top ten. Source material: peripheral blood. These receptors all stem from a woman older than 75 with active or convalescent COVID-19. CDR3s include the opening cysteine and the closing phenylalanine or tryptophan. The D gene is left open where the match is weak. For some rows the clone size is stated as once, few or many, or as a class when expanded; others skip it.

clone size,V gene,D gene,J gene,CDR3 DNA,CDR3 protein
-,TRBV2,-,TRBJ1-5,TGTGCCAGCAGCGGATCGGGGTCCAATCAGCCCCAGCATTTT,CASSGSGSNQPQHF
many,TRBV6-5,-,TRBJ2-1,TGTGCCAGCAGTTGGGGACTTAAGAACAATGAGCAGTTCTTC,CASSWGLKNNEQFF
-,TRBV12-1,-,TRBJ1-3,TGTGCCAGCAGCGGGGCGGGAAACACCATATATTTT,CASSGAGNTIYF
-,TRBV4-2,TRBD2,TRBJ2-7,TGTGCCAGCAGCCAAGAGTCTAGCGGTACCTACGAGCAGTACTTC,CASSQESSGTYEQYF
-,TRBV24-1,TRBD1,TRBJ2-2,TGTGCCACCAGTGCTCCGACAGGGGCCAGCGGGGAGCTGTTTTTT,CATSAPTGASGELFF
few,TRBV6-5,-,TRBJ1-5,TGTGCCAGCACGAAACACAGGGCCAATCAGCCCCAGCATTTT,CASTKHRANQPQHF
-,TRBV5-1,-,TRBJ2-1,TGCGCCAGCAGCTTGACTCGAGTCTCCTACAATGAGCAGTTCTTC,CASSLTRVSYNEQFF
-,TRBV5-1,-,TRBJ1-5,TGCGCCAGCAGCTTGGATGGGGCCCAGCCCCAGCATTTT,CASSLDGAQPQHF
-,TRBV24-1,TRBD2,TRBJ2-1,TGTGCCACCAGTGGACGGACTAGTCTCAATGAGCAGTTCTTC,CATSGRTSLNEQFF
few,TRBV2,TRBD1,TRBJ1-6,TGTGCCAGCAGCCGACAGGGTCAGGATAATTCACCCCTCCACTTT,CASSRQGQDNSPLHF
once,TRBV7-9,TRBD2,TRBJ2-3,TGTGCCAGCAGCTGGACTAGCGGCACAGATACGCAGTATTTT,CASSWTSGTDTQYF
once,TRBV19,-,TRBJ2-2,TGTGCCAGTAGTATAGTCGGAGCCACCGGGGAGCTGTTTTTT,CASSIVGATGELFF
-,TRBV18,-,TRBJ1-6,TGTGCCAGCTCACTTTCCGCGGGTAGTTCCTCACCCCTCCACTTT,CASSLSAGSSSPLHF
many,TRBV5-4,TRBD2,TRBJ2-1,TGTGCCAGCAGCTCCGACTCTAGCGGGGTGGCGAATGAGCAGTTCTTC,CASSSDSSGVANEQFF
-,TRBV19,-,TRBJ1-4,TGTGCCAGTAGATGGGGGCAGCTAAATGAAAAACTGTTTTTT,CASRWGQLNEKLFF
few,TRBV7-7,-,TRBJ1-3,TGTGCTAGCAGCTTAGCTCCAGGGCTAGGAAACACCATATATTTT,CASSLAPGLGNTIYF
once,TRBV18,-,TRBJ1-5,TGTGCCAGCTCACCGGAGACAGGAGATAGGCCCCAGCATTTT,CASSPETGDRPQHF
-,TRBV19,-,TRBJ1-4,TGTGCCAGTTCAGGGCAGGCCACAGCGGGACCTAATGAAAAACTGTTTTTT,CASSGQATAGPNEKLFF
-,TRBV28,-,TRBJ1-1,TGTGCCAGCAGTTTATATGGGGAGGAGGCTTTCTTT,CASSLYGEEAFF
once,TRBV6-4,TRBD2,TRBJ2-3,TGTGCCAGCAGTTGGACTAGCGGGGGAACCACAGATACGCAGTATTTT,CASSWTSGGTTDTQYF
-,TRBV5-4,-,TRBJ2-2,TGTGCCAGCAGCTCGATCCTAGCGACGAACACCGGGGAGCTGTTTTTT,CASSSILATNTGELFF
-,TRBV27,TRBD2,TRBJ2-5,TGTGCCTGTTCTCCGGGACTAGCGGGGTATGCGGAGACCCAGTACTTC,CACSPGLAGYAETQYF
-,TRBV7-2,-,TRBJ1-2,TGTGCCAGCAGCTTAGCGCAGGGGACCTCTTATGGCTACACCTTC,CASSLAQGTSYGYTF
-,TRBV4-1,TRBD1,TRBJ1-3,TGCGCCAGCAGCCAAGAACTCGGGACAGATGCTGGAAACACCATATATTTT,CASSQELGTDAGNTIYF
-,TRBV20-1,-,TRBJ1-1,TGCAGTGCTCTCAGGGGAACTGAAGCTTTCTTT,CSALRGTEAFF
-,TRBV11-2,TRBD2,TRBJ2-7,TGTGCCAGCAGCATAGAGGCCGGCGGGGGAGGGAAACCCTACGAGCAGTACTTC,CASSIEAGGGGKPYEQYF
-,TRBV5-1,TRBD1,TRBJ1-6,TGCGCCAGCAGCGTCGGGACAGTTAATTCACCCCTCCACTTT,CASSVGTVNSPLHF
-,TRBV9,-,TRBJ1-2,TGTGCCAGCAGCGGTGGGATTGGGACACTGAACTATGGCTACACCTTC,CASSGGIGTLNYGYTF
-,TRBV3-1/TRBV3-2,-,TRBJ1-2,TGTGCCAGCAGCCCTCAGGGGAAATATGGCTACACCTTC,CASSPQGKYGYTF
-,TRBV29-1,TRBD1,TRBJ1-4,TGCAGCGTGAATACAGGGGGCGAAAAACTGTTTTTT,CSVNTGGEKLFF
-,TRBV5-1,-,TRBJ1-2,TGCGCCAGCAGCGGGGGGGAGTTCAATGGCTACACCTTC,CASSGGEFNGYTF
-,TRBV9,-,TRBJ1-1,TGTGCCAGCAGCGTAGGGGCAGGGGACACTGAAGCTTTCTTT,CASSVGAGDTEAFF
-,TRBV7-2,-,TRBJ1-5,TGTGCCAGCACCCCAGGGGTGGGTCAGCCCCAGCATTTT,CASTPGVGQPQHF
-,TRBV18,-,TRBJ2-7,TGTGCCAGCTCACCGAGGGGGACCTCCTACGAGCAGTACTTC,CASSPRGTSYEQYF
-,TRBV5-8,-,TRBJ1-5,TGTGCCAGCAGCTTGGAACATCGGCCCCAGCATTTT,CASSLEHRPQHF
once,TRBV28,-,TRBJ1-2,TGTGCCAGCAGTTTAGGCCAGTTCTATGGCTACACCTTC,CASSLGQFYGYTF
-,TRBV5-1,TRBD1,TRBJ2-2,TGCGCCAGCAGCGGGACAGGGATCGGCACCGGGGAGCTGTTTTTT,CASSGTGIGTGELFF
few,TRBV5-1,-,TRBJ2-5,TGCGCCAGCAGCTTGTCGGGATCGAAAGAGACCCAGTACTTC,CASSLSGSKETQYF
-,TRBV9,-,TRBJ1-2,TGTGCCAGCAGCGTAGGCCAGGGCGATGGCTACACCTTC,CASSVGQGDGYTF
-,TRBV3-1/TRBV3-2,-,TRBJ2-6,TGTGCCAGCAGCCCGACATCTGGGGCCAACGTCCTGACTTTC,CASSPTSGANVLTF
-,TRBV27,TRBD1,TRBJ2-1,TGTGCCAGCAGTTTATCGATGAGGCAGGGGGCGTACAATGAGCAGTTCTTC,CASSLSMRQGAYNEQFF
-,TRBV4-2,TRBD1,TRBJ1-2,TGTGCCAGCAGCACGGCAGGGACAGGCTATGGCTACACCTTC,CASSTAGTGYGYTF
-,TRBV5-1,-,TRBJ2-5,TGCGCCAGCAGCTTGCAGGGGGACTACCAAGAGACCCAGTACTTC,CASSLQGDYQETQYF
-,TRBV5-5,-,TRBJ2-2,TGTGCCAGCAGCTCGCTCCACACAGGGAGAAGTAAGACCGGGGAGCTGTTTTTT,CASSSLHTGRSKTGELFF
-,TRBV5-4,-,TRBJ1-1,TGTGCCAGCAGGCCCGATATGGGGGCGGATGAAGCTTTCTTT,CASRPDMGADEAFF
-,TRBV3-1/TRBV3-2,TRBD2,TRBJ2-7,TGTGCCAGCAGCCAAGACCCCACAGGGACTAGGTCCTACGAGCAGTACTTC,CASSQDPTGTRSYEQYF
-,TRBV5-1,TRBD1,TRBJ1-1,TGCGCCAGCAGCCTCAGGGGGCCGGGGTTGGGGACTGAAGCTTTCTTT,CASSLRGPGLGTEAFF
-,TRBV5-1,TRBD1,TRBJ2-4,TGCGCCAGCAGCTTGTCCCTTGGACAGGGTGGAAACATTCAGTACTTC,CASSLSLGQGGNIQYF
-,TRBV2,TRBD2,TRBJ2-1,TGTGCCAGCAGTGAGGGTCTAGCGGGATACAATGAGCAGTTCTTC,CASSEGLAGYNEQFF
-,TRBV18,-,TRBJ1-1,TGTGCCAGCTCGCTTGACAGTAACACTGAAGCTTTCTTT,CASSLDSNTEAFF
-,TRBV10-3,TRBD1,TRBJ1-1,TGTGCCATCAGTGGAGTCCTTGGACAGGGGATGTTGGGGAACACTGAAGCTTTCTTT,CAISGVLGQGMLGNTEAFF
-,TRBV5-1,-,TRBJ2-2,TGCGCCAGCAGCCTGGACAGAAACACCGGGGAGCTGTTTTTT,CASSLDRNTGELFF
-,TRBV3-1/TRBV3-2,-,TRBJ1-1,TGTGCCAGCAGCCGGACCCTCACTACAGGGACTGAAGCTTTCTTT,CASSRTLTTGTEAFF
-,TRBV5-1,-,TRBJ2-5,TGCGCCAGCCGGCTAGACCAAGAGACCCAGTACTTC,CASRLDQETQYF
-,TRBV11-2,TRBD1,TRBJ1-4,TGTGCCAGCAGCTTTTCCGGGACAGGGAACGAAAAACTGTTTTTT,CASSFSGTGNEKLFF
-,TRBV7-7,TRBD2,TRBJ2-3,TGTGCCAGCAGCTTACTTGCGGGACTAGCTTCCGATACGCAGTATTTT,CASSLLAGLASDTQYF
-,TRBV6-5,-,TRBJ1-2,TGTGCCAGCAGTTCCGAGATAAAATCTAACTATGGCTACACCTTC,CASSSEIKSNYGYTF
once,TRBV29-1,TRBD1,TRBJ2-5,TGCAGCGTTGGGCAGGGGGCTTTGGAGACCCAGTACTTC,CSVGQGALETQYF